Listed here are 14 T cell receptor beta chains from one sample, sequenced in a study of blood T cell repertoires in COVID-19. The data were produced by immunoSEQ multiplex PCR, yet TCRdb's version contains in-frame clones alone and is incomplete. This sample carries some 220,000 clones, about four fifths of them seen once, and the ten largest clones take 1.3%. Sequenced sample: PBMCs or T cells enriched from blood (not recorded which). Receptors were obtained from a woman in her thirties or forties with acute COVID-19.

This chain links TRBV7-2 with TRBJ2-3; D unclear. Germline assignment: CDR1 SGHTA and CDR2 FQGNSA. Trimming left V 5 bases short and J 4 bases short, with 13 bases between. This CDR3 has 14 residues. As DNA, the CDR3 is TGTGCCAGCAGCCGTTCTAGGAACGCAGATACGCAGTATTTT. The encoded protein is CASSRSRNADTQYF.

The chain couples TRBV25-1 to TRBJ2-7; TRBD1 agrees at 8 bases. The CDR3 covers 14 residues. In germline, CDR1 is MGHDK, CDR2 SYGVNS. Unmatched junction bases numbered 6, after V lost 6 bases and J lost 2 bases. The CDR3 region is CASSQTGETYEQYF. The CDR3 region has the DNA TGTGCCAGCAGCCAGACAGGGGAGACCTACGAGCAGTACTTC.

The V and J genes are TRBV7-9 and TRBJ1-1; D is unclear. The germline V and J ends were trimmed by 4 bases and 4 bases, with 10 bases remaining between them. Per germline, CDR1 SEHNR and CDR2 FQNEAQ (reference sequence). The length of the CDR3 is 13 residues. CDR3 amino acids: CASSSPRGTEAFF. The CDR3 DNA reads as TGTGCCAGCAGCTCCCCCCGGGGCACTGAAGCTTTCTTT.

The CDR3 reads CASTTDSSPYEQYF. CDR3 sequence (DNA): TGTGCCAGCACTACGGACTCCTCTCCTTACGAGCAGTACTTC. The chain carries TRBV6-5 and TRBJ2-7; tentative D call: TRBD2 (5 bases). The CDR3 loop spans 14 amino acids. Trimming took 7 bases from V and 4 from J, leaving 17 bases between them. Germline V gives CDR1 MNHEY, CDR2 SVGAGI.

The chain recombines TRBV6-5 with TRBJ1-4; D gene ambiguous. V was trimmed by 7 bases and J by 4 bases, leaving 16 bases between them. Germline CDR1 reads MNHEY; CDR2 reads SVGAGI. The CDR3 is 15 residues long. The CDR3 spells CASTAGNSGNEKLFF. The CDR3 coding sequence is TGTGCCAGCACCGCTGGGAACAGCGGTAATGAAAAACTGTTTTTT.

CDR3 loop: CASSLEVQTSGAETQYF. In DNA, the CDR3 is TGTGCCAGCAGCTTAGAGGTCCAGACTAGCGGGGCAGAGACCCAGTACTTC. The rearrangement uses TRBV11-2 and TRBJ2-5, with 11 bases that match TRBD2. The CDR3 length is 17 residues. The germline CDR1 and CDR2 sequences are SGHAT and FQNNGV. Trimming cost V 0 bases and J 4 bases; bases outside gene matches: 7.

The rearrangement joins TRBV27 to TRBJ1-6; D is undetermined. With 0 bases removed from V and 1 base from J, the gap between germline ends came to 16 bases. Germline assignment: CDR1 MNHEY and CDR2 SMNVEV (reference sequence). CDR3 size: 19 residues. The CDR3 reads CASSLSGSLHWSYNSPLHF. CDR3 in DNA: TGTGCCAGCAGTTTATCGGGGAGCCTCCACTGGTCCTATAATTCACCCCTCCACTTT.

The rearrangement links TRBV24-1 to TRBJ1-6; a weak D match, TRBD1 (5 bases). The CDR3 sequence is 13 residues long. Trimming cost V 4 bases and J 10 bases, with 10 bases left between them. Germline V lookup: CDR1 KGHDR, CDR2 SFDVKD. The CDR3 spells CATSDQGGSPLHF. CDR3 DNA: TGTGCCACCAGTGACCAGGGTGGCTCACCCCTCCACTTT.

The chain uses TRBV5-1 and TRBJ2-2; 7 bases map to TRBD1. Germline CDR1 reads SGHRS; CDR2 reads YFSETQ. Trimming removed 0 bases from V and 6 bases from J; junction bases left unmatched: 2. There are 14 residues in the CDR3. Here the CDR3 DNA reads TGCGCCAGCAGCTTGGCCCAGGGGGCCGGGGAGCTGTTTTTT. Amino acids: CASSLAQGAGELFF.

CDR3 residues: CASSRARQTWETQYF. The CDR3 nucleotides read TGTGCCAGCAGCCGGGCTCGGCAGACATGGGAGACCCAGTACTTC. The rearrangement uses TRBV14 and TRBJ2-5, with D unclear. Germline V CDR1 and CDR2: SGHDN, FVKESK. Trimming cost V 4 bases and J 5 bases, with 17 bases left between them. This CDR3 has 15 residues.

This clone has only one observation. V gene TRBV25-1 combines with J gene TRBJ1-6; D not certain. The V gene's germline CDR1 is MGHDK and CDR2 SYGVNS. CDR3 length: 15 residues. V gave up 3 bases and J gave up 3 bases, with 9 bases separating them. This CDR3 reads CASSDSQIYNSPLHF. CDR3 coding DNA: TGTGCCAGCAGTGACTCTCAGATCTATAATTCACCCCTCCACTTT.

Here the CDR3 reads CASSKGQDNQPQHF. The CDR3 nucleotides are TGTGCCAGCAGCAAGGGGCAGGACAATCAGCCCCAGCATTTT. The chain has TRBV5-5 and TRBJ1-5; possible D gene TRBD1, 5 bases. CDR1 and CDR2 (germline): SGHKS, YYEKEE (reference sequence). This CDR3 comprises 14 residues. The ends were cut back, 4 bases at V and 3 bases at J, with 11 bases in the middle.

The sample holds a few counts of this clone. This chain joins TRBV5-1 and TRBJ2-7, with D uncertain. Germline values: CDR1 SGHRS, CDR2 YFSETQ. The CDR3 has 14 residues. V lost 0 bases and J lost 2, with 9 bases in between. The CDR3: CASSLEIQPYEQYF. CDR3 sequence (DNA): TGCGCCAGCAGCTTGGAGATACAGCCCTACGAGCAGTACTTC.

The V gene is TRBV6-5, the J gene TRBJ2-7; 9 bases map to TRBD1. The trim removed 7 bases at V and 9 bases at J, leaving 10 bases unmatched. CDR3 size: 13 residues. Germline V CDR1 and CDR2: MNHEY, SVGAGI. The CDR3 nucleotides are TGTGCCAGCACCGGGACAGGGTCAGGAGGGCAGTACTTC. Its translation: CASTGTGSGGQYF.